The table lists the clone carrying this T cell receptor (beta chain) with a count of one. This entry belongs to a study of control samples from healthy donors and cancer patients. From germline, CDR1 is LGHDT and CDR2 YNNKEL (reference sequence). J was trimmed by 5 bases and V by 5 bases; bases with no gene match: 2. This CDR3 has 14 amino acids. TCRdb keeps only in-frame clones here, not all; method: immunoSEQ multiplex PCR. Of 15,000 to 20,000 clones listed, approximately 80% are singletons. The sequenced sample consisted of PBMCs. The chain links TRBV3-1 (or the pseudogene TRBV3-2) to TRBJ2-2; 10 nucleotides align to TRBD2. The clonotype comes from a woman aged 65 to 85 with lung cancer. CDR3 amino acids: CASSVGLATGELFF. CDR3 bases: TGTGCCAGCAGCGTGGGACTAGCGACCGGGGAGCTGTTTTTT.